The 25 T cell receptor beta chains below come from one sample, sequenced in a study of T cells in narcolepsy. The table came from immunoSEQ multiplex PCR; TCRdb's copy has only in-frame clones and leaves some out. The data show approximately 38,000 clones, about 90% seen once. Sequenced sample: CD45RA- memory CD4+ T cells from PBMCs. The receptor set was obtained from a human donor with narcolepsy.

This clone was seen only a few times. This chain connects TRBV18 to TRBJ2-2; 13 bases match TRBD2. Germline-derived CDR1 and CDR2 are KGHSH and LQKENI. The CDR3 runs 15 residues. J lost 6 bases, V lost 3 bases, and 1 base had no gene match. DNA for the CDR3: TGTGCCAGCTCACCGGGACTAGCGGGATCCGGGGAGCTGTTTTTT. This encodes CASSPGLAGSGELFF.

The rearrangement links TRBV28 to TRBJ2-7; the D is unclear. Trimming cost V 6 bases and J 2 bases, with 8 bases left between them. The CDR3 is 12 amino acids. Germline-derived CDR1 and CDR2 are MDHEN and SYDVKM. CDR3 nucleotides: TGTGCCAGCAGGGTAGGAACCTACGAGCAGTACTTC. The encoded protein is CASRVGTYEQYF.

Turning to this clone: The same CDR3 arises from other DNA sequences in this sample as well. This chain uses TRBV10-1 with TRBJ2-5; 9 bases agree with TRBD2. This CDR3 region has 18 residues. CDR1 is WNHNN, CDR2 SYGVQD, per germline (reference sequence). The CDR3 reads CAAARVLGAGGLQETQYF. The DNA of the CDR3 is TGCGCGGCCGCCCGTGTGCTGGGGGCGGGGGGGCTCCAAGAGACCCAGTACTTC.

V is TRBV11-3 and J is TRBJ1-1, with D unresolved. The germline gives CDR1 SGHNT, CDR2 YENEEA. V was pared by 5 bases and J by 4 bases, with 5 bases between. The CDR3 totals 11 residues. The CDR3 is CASSAITEAFF. CDR3 bases: TGTGCCAGCAGCGCTATCACTGAAGCTTTCTTT.

This clone was seen a few times. The gene calls are TRBV5-8 and TRBJ2-7; TRBD1 agrees at 8 bases. With V trimmed by 1 base and J by 3 bases, 0 bases remained unmatched. The CDR3 contains 13 residues. Germline V gene lookup returns CDR1 SGHTS and CDR2 YDEGEE. The chain's CDR3 is CASSLTGGYEQYF. CDR3 sequence (DNA): TGTGCCAGCAGCTTGACAGGGGGCTACGAGCAGTACTTC.

The J gene is TRBJ2-2, the V gene TRBV5-6; D is possibly TRBD2 (7 bases). Trimming stripped 4 bases from V and 3 bases from J, with 13 bases between. This CDR3 contains 15 residues. The V gene's germline CDR1 is SGHDT and CDR2 YYEEEE. The CDR3 region has the DNA TGTGCCAGCAGCGAGGGGGGGCCGTACACCGGGGAGCTGTTTTTT. Protein sequence: CASSEGGPYTGELFF.

The J gene is TRBJ2-7, the V gene TRBV11-3; possible D gene TRBD2, 6 bases. Germline V gene sequence: CDR1 SGHNT, CDR2 YENEEA. The CDR3 extends over 14 amino acids. The ends were cut back, 7 bases at V and 5 bases at J, with 18 bases in the middle. The CDR3 region has the DNA TGTGCCAGCACCCCGGCGGGGTTGAGGGACGAGCAGTACTTC. Amino acid sequence: CASTPAGLRDEQYF. The whole variable domain, remainder taken from reference TRBV11-3 and TRBJ2-7, is EAGVVQSPRYKIIEKKQPVAFWCNPISGHNTLYWYLQNLGQGPELLIRYENEEAVDDSQLPKDRFSAERLKGVDSTLKIQPAELGDSAVYLCASTPAGLRDEQYFGPGTRLTVT.

This chain uses TRBV6-1 with TRBJ2-5; 13 bases align to TRBD2. V was clipped by 6 bases and J by 2 bases; unmatched bases: 3. CDR1 and CDR2 (germline): MNHNS, SASEGT. This CDR3 contains 15 residues. CDR3 protein: CASRLTSGRQETQYF. Here the CDR3 DNA reads TGTGCCAGCAGGCTGACTAGCGGGAGGCAAGAGACCCAGTACTTC.

This clone was counted a few times. This chain connects TRBV19 to TRBJ1-2; D is undetermined. The CDR3 runs 14 residues. The V gene's germline CDR1 is LNHDA and CDR2 SQIVND (reference sequence). V lost 5 bases, J lost 5 bases, and 15 bases lay in between. DNA for the CDR3: TGTGCCAGTAGTCCCGACCTAAAAACTTATGGCTACACCTTC. It encodes CASSPDLKTYGYTF.

The genes are TRBV28 and TRBJ1-5, with TRBD1 as a possible D gene (5 bases). The length of the CDR3 is 15 residues. The germline V and J ends were trimmed by 8 bases and 0 bases, with 14 bases remaining between them. CDR1 and CDR2 from the germline V gene are MDHEN and SYDVKM. CDR3 coding DNA: TGTGCCAGCGACTCCCTGACAGTTAGCAATCAGCCCCAGCATTTT. Its translation is CASDSLTVSNQPQHF.

The sample holds one count of this clone. The chain is built from TRBV7-8 and TRBJ1-4; no reliable D call. V dropped 1 base and J dropped 10 bases, with 13 bases sitting between them. The CDR3 extends over 14 amino acids. The germline gives CDR1 SGHVS, CDR2 FQNEAQ. Here the CDR3 DNA reads TGTGCCAGCAGCTTAGAATTCCGAGAATCAAAACTGTTTTTT. This translates into CASSLEFRESKLFF.

V and J are TRBV7-2 and TRBJ2-3; 12 nucleotides agree with TRBD2. Germline CDR1 reads SGHTA; CDR2 reads FQGNSA. The CDR3 is 15 amino acids. J gave up 6 bases and V 5 bases, and 6 bases lay outside the gene matches. The CDR3 protein is CASSPLAGGPDTQYF. The CDR3 nucleotides are TGTGCCAGCAGCCCCCTAGCGGGGGGGCCGGATACGCAGTATTTT.

This chain connects TRBV19 to TRBJ1-5; no clear D gene. CDR1 is LNHDA, CDR2 SQIVND, per germline (reference sequence). V lost 5 bases, J lost 1 base, and 15 bases lay in between. CDR3 length: 16 residues. The CDR3 DNA sequence: TGTGCCAGTAGTCCAAGGGCCCAGGTGAGCAATCAGCCCCAGCATTTT. As protein: CASSPRAQVSNQPQHF.

The chain uses TRBV7-2 and TRBJ2-1; D is unclear. The CDR3 consists of 12 residues. Trimming stripped 0 bases from V and 8 bases from J, with 5 bases between. Looked up from germline, CDR1 is SGHTA and CDR2 is FQGNSA. CDR3 sequence reads: CASSLAGYEQFF. The CDR3 DNA follows: TGTGCCAGCAGCTTAGCCGGGTATGAGCAGTTCTTC.

The V call is TRBV5-1, the J call TRBJ1-1; D is ambiguous. The V and J ends lost 4 bases and 8 bases respectively, with 18 bases between them. The CDR3 is made up of 14 amino acids. Germline CDR1 reads SGHRS; CDR2 reads YFSETQ. CDR3 protein: CASSRNPDPIEAFF. The CDR3 coding sequence is TGCGCCAGCAGCCGCAATCCTGACCCTATCGAAGCTTTCTTT.

This rearrangement joins TRBV7-2 to TRBJ2-3; D tentatively fits TRBD1 or TRBD2 (6 bases each). V lost 2 bases, J lost 4 bases, and 19 bases lay in between. Germline assignment: CDR1 SGHTA and CDR2 FQGNSA. The CDR3 runs to 17 residues. The DNA of the CDR3 is TGTGCCAGCAGCTTAAGGGGGGCTAGCGTAACCGCAGATACGCAGTATTTT. It yields the protein CASSLRGASVTADTQYF.

The chain is built from TRBV9 and TRBJ2-1; D might be TRBD1 (5 bases). V was shortened by 3 bases and J by 2 bases, with 6 bases between the two germline ends. The germline V gene encodes CDR1 SGDLS and CDR2 YYNGEE. There are 13 residues in the CDR3. The CDR3 spells CASSGTPYNEQFF. The CDR3 DNA follows: TGTGCCAGCAGCGGGACACCCTACAATGAGCAGTTCTTC.

V gene TRBV6-1 combines with J gene TRBJ2-7; D is unclear. CDR1 is MNHNS and CDR2 is SASEGT in the germline V gene. The CDR3 runs 11 residues. The V end lost 3 bases, the J end lost 6 bases, and 6 bases lay between the germline ends. Here the CDR3 reads CASSDFAEQYF. The CDR3, as DNA: TGTGCCAGCAGTGATTTTGCCGAGCAGTACTTC.

The chain recombines TRBV7-2 with TRBJ1-6; D gene uncertain. With 3 bases removed from V and 7 bases from J, the gap between germline ends came to 10 bases. Germline V gives CDR1 SGHTA, CDR2 FQGNSA. This CDR3 has 14 residues. The CDR3 spells CASSFKHGNSPLHF. The CDR3, as DNA: TGTGCCAGCAGCTTCAAGCACGGGAATTCACCCCTCCACTTT. Drawing the rest from reference TRBV7-2 and TRBJ1-6, the complete variable domain is GAGVSQSPSNKVTEKGKDVELRCDPISGHTALYWYRQSLGQGLEFLIYFQGNSAPDKSGLPSDRFSAERTGGSVSTLTIQRTQQEDSAVYLCASSFKHGNSPLHFGNGTRLTVT.

The V gene is TRBV7-2, the J gene TRBJ2-7; D possibly corresponds to TRBD2 (7 bases). This CDR3 region has 17 residues. Trimming shortened V by 3 bases and J by 7 bases, and 25 bases separated the two germline ends. The V gene's germline CDR1 is SGHTA and CDR2 FQGNSA. The CDR3 protein is CASSFNGGLGKDIEQYF. The DNA for the CDR3 is TGTGCCAGCAGCTTTAACGGGGGGCTAGGGAAAGATATTGAGCAGTACTTC. The full variable domain, rest sourced from reference TRBV7-2 and TRBJ2-7, is GAGVSQSPSNKVTEKGKDVELRCDPISGHTALYWYRQSLGQGLEFLIYFQGNSAPDKSGLPSDRFSAERTGGSVSTLTIQRTQQEDSAVYLCASSFNGGLGKDIEQYFGPGTRLTVT.

This rearrangement joins TRBV7-3 to TRBJ2-7; TRBD1 aligns across 10 bases. The CDR3 contains 15 residues. The V gene's germline CDR1 is SGHTA and CDR2 FQGTGA. The J segment lost 1 base and the V segment lost 5 bases, leaving 5 bases of the junction unmatched. The CDR3 DNA reads as TGTGCCAGCAGCAAGGACAGGGGGGAATCCTACGAGCAGTACTTC. Its protein is CASSKDRGESYEQYF. Using reference TRBV7-3 and TRBJ2-7 for the parts outside the CDR3, the full variable domain is GAGVSQTPSNKVTEKGKYVELRCDPISGHTALYWYRQSLGQGPEFLIYFQGTGAADDSGLPNDRFFAVRPEGSVSTLKIQRTERGDSAVYLCASSKDRGESYEQYFGPGTRLTVT.

V is TRBV28 and J is TRBJ2-3, with D tentatively TRBD2 (7 bases). The V and J ends lost 9 bases and 1 base respectively, with 14 bases between them. CDR1 is MDHEN and CDR2 is SYDVKM in the germline V gene. This CDR3 spans 14 amino acids. CDR3 sequence reads: CASSLGGGTDTQYF. CDR3 coding DNA: TGTGCCAGTAGCTTAGGGGGGGGCACAGATACGCAGTATTTT. Full variable domain (remainder filled in from reference TRBV28 and TRBJ2-3): DVKVTQSSRYLVKRTGEKVFLECVQDMDHENMFWYRQDPGLGLRLIYFSYDVKMKEKGDIPEGYSVSREKKERFSLILESASTNQTSMYLCASSLGGGTDTQYFGPGTRLTVL.

On this clone: No conserved phenylalanine or tryptophan is present at the end of the CDR3, so a read error is the likely explanation. The chain employs TRBV7-2 and TRBJ2-7; D is possibly TRBD2 (6 bases). This CDR3 comprises 14 residues. In germline, CDR1 is SGHTA, CDR2 FQGNSA. V lost 5 bases to trimming and J lost 0 bases, with 11 bases between them. CDR3 in amino acids: CASSTMTSSYEQYL. The DNA for the CDR3 is TGTGCCAGCAGCACTATGACTAGCTCCTACGAGCAGTACCTC.

V gene TRBV7-9 combines with J gene TRBJ2-1; 10 bases match TRBD2. Germline V gene data show CDR1 as SEHNR and CDR2 as FQNEAQ (reference sequence). The CDR3 sequence is 15 residues long. V lost 6 bases to trimming and J lost 0 bases; unmatched junction nucleotides: 2. CDR3: CASSPSGSSYNEQFF. The CDR3 DNA reads as TGTGCCAGCAGTCCTAGCGGGAGCTCCTACAATGAGCAGTTCTTC.

The chain employs TRBV7-2 and TRBJ2-2; D is unresolved. The V end was cut by 4 bases, the J end by 2 bases, with 8 bases between. Per germline, CDR1 SGHTA and CDR2 FQGNSA. The CDR3 has 14 amino acids. The CDR3 region has the DNA TGTGCCAGCAGCTACTGGACCAACACCGGGGAGCTGTTTTTT. It is translated as CASSYWTNTGELFF.